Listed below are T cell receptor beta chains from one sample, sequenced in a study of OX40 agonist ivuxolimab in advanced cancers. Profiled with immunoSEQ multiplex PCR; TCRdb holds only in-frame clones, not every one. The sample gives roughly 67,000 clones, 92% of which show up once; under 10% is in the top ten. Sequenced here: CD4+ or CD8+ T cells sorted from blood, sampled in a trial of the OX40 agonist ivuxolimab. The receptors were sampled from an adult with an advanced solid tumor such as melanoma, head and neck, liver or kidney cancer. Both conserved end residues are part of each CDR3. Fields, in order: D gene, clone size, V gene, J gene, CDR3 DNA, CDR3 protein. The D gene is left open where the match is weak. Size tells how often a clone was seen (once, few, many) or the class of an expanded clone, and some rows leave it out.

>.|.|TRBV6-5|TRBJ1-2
TGTGCCAGCAGTGAGTCACCTTCCTTC
CASSESPSF
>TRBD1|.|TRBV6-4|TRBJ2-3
TGTGCCAGCAGTGACGGACAGGGGGCAGATACGCAGTATTTT
CASSDGQGADTQYF
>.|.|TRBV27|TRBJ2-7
TGTGCCAGCAGTTTATATCCATCGCGGGGGCCCCTCTACGAGCAGTACTTC
CASSLYPSRGPLYEQYF
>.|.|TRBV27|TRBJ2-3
TGTGCCAGCAGTCCACAGACCACAGATACGCAGTATTTT
CASSPQTTDTQYF
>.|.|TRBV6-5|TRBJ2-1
TGTGCCAGCAGTTACTCCAGCTCCTACAATGAGCAGTTCTTC
CASSYSSSYNEQFF
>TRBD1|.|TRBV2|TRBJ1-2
TGTGCCAGCAGCGGGACGACAGGGTATATCTATGGCTACACCTTC
CASSGTTGYIYGYTF
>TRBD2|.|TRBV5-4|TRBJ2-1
TGTGCCAGCAGCTTGGAACTAGCGGGGGCCACATTGGAGAATGAGCAGTTCTTC
CASSLELAGATLENEQFF
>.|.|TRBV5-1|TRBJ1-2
TGCGCCAGCAGCTTGGCCGAAGGGTTCTATGGCTACACCTTC
CASSLAEGFYGYTF
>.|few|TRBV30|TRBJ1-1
TGTGCCTGGCATTCACAGGGTTCCGGTGAAGCTTTCTTT
CAWHSQGSGEAFF
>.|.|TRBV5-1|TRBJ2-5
TGCGCCAGCACCCTACTCGGCCAAGAGACCCAGTACTTC
CASTLLGQETQYF
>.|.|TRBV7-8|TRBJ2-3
TGTGCCAGCAGCCCTTTGGGGCTGCAGGATACGCAGTATTTT
CASSPLGLQDTQYF
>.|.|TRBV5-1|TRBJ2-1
TGCGCCAGCAGCCCCAAGAGGGGAACACACAATGAGCAGTTCTTC
CASSPKRGTHNEQFF
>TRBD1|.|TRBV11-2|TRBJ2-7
TGTGCCAGCAGCTTTACGGGGGACAGGGGCCGCTACGAGCAGTACTTC
CASSFTGDRGRYEQYF
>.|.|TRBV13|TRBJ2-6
TGTGCCAGCAGTTCGCAGGGTGCTGGGGCCAACGTCCTGACTTTC
CASSSQGAGANVLTF
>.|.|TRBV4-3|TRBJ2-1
TGCGCCAGCAGCCAAGATGATGTCCGATACAATGAGCAGTTCTTC
CASSQDDVRYNEQFF
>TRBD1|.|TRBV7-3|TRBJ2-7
TGTGCCAGCACTCTTCAGACAGGGTCCTACGAGCAGTACTTC
CASTLQTGSYEQYF
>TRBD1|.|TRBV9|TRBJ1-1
TGTGCCAGCACTGGACAGGGCCAGGCCACTGAAGCTTTCTTT
CASTGQGQATEAFF
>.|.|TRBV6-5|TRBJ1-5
TGTGCCAGCAGTTACTCATGGGAGGGACAGCCCCAGCATTTT
CASSYSWEGQPQHF
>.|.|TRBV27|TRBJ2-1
TGTGCCAGCAGTTTAATCGGCTCCTACAATGAGCAGTTCTTC
CASSLIGSYNEQFF
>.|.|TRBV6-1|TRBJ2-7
TGTGCCAGCAGTGAGTGGGCGGGGACCCTCTACGAGCAGTACTTC
CASSEWAGTLYEQYF
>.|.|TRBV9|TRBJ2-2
TGTGCCAGCAGCGTAGGTGCCGGGGGCCATATCACCGGGGAGCTGTTTTTT
CASSVGAGGHITGELFF
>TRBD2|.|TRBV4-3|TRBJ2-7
TGCGCCAGCAGCCAAGTGGCGGGGGGCCCCCCCGGCGAGCAGTACTTC
CASSQVAGGPPGEQYF
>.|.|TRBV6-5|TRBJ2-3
TGTGCCAGCAGTTACTCGACAAGTCCCGGCACAGATACGCAGTATTTT
CASSYSTSPGTDTQYF
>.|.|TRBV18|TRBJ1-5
TGTGCCAGCTCCCCTCTTCAGGGAGGCCGCCAGCCCCAGCATTTT
CASSPLQGGRQPQHF
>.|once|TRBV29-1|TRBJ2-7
TGCAGCGTCCTCGGGGGAGGCACTACTCCCTACGAGCAGTACTTC
CSVLGGGTTPYEQYF
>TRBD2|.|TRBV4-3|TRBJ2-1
TGCGCCAGCAGCCAAGACCGGCCTGGCGGGGGGTTTAATGAGCAGTTCTTC
CASSQDRPGGGFNEQFF
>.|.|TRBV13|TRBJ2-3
TGTGCCAGCGGGCGCGCCACAGATACGCAGTATTTT
CASGRATDTQYF
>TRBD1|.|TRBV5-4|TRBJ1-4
TGTGCCAGCAGCTTCGGCCAGGGGGGTGAAAAACTGTTTTTT
CASSFGQGGEKLFF
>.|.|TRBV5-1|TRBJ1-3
TGCGCCAGCAGCTTGTCTGGCGGCGCTGGAAACACCATATATTTT
CASSLSGGAGNTIYF
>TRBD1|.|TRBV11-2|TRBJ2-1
TGTGCCAGCAGCGTGGACAGGGAGAAGCAGTTCTTC
CASSVDREKQFF
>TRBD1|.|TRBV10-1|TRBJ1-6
TGCGCCAGCAGTGGTGACAGGGGGTGGTCACCCCTCCACTTT
CASSGDRGWSPLHF